This T cell receptor beta chain was captured in a study of cytotoxic CD8 clonotypes in ibrutinib-treated CLL. Looked up from germline, CDR1 is SGHVS and CDR2 is FQNEAQ. There are 16 residues in the CDR3. V lost 1 base to trimming and J lost 7 bases; unmatched junction nucleotides: 9. Only in-frame clones appear in the TCRdb table, and some are missing; sequencing was by immunoSEQ multiplex PCR. The top ten clones hold 6.5% to 8% of a sample with more than 300,000 clones, roughly 80% of them seen once. V usage is TRBV7-8 and J usage is TRBJ2-1; TRBD2 matches 8 bases. This sample comprised PBMCs, obtained before ibrutinib treatment. The TCR sequence derives from a human donor with chronic lymphocytic leukemia. The CDR3 DNA sequence: TGTGCCAGCAGCTTAGTGGCGGGAGGCCAGGAGAATGAGCAGTTCTTC. Protein sequence: CASSLVAGGQENEQFF.